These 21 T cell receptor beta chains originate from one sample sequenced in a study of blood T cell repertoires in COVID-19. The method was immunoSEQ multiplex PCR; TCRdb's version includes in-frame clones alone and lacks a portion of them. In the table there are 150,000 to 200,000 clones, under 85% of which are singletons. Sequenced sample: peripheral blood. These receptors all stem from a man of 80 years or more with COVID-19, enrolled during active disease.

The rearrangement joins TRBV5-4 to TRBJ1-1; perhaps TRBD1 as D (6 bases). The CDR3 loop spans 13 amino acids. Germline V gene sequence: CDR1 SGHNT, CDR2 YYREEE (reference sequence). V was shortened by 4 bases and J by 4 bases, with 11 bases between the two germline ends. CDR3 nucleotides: TGTGCCAGCAGCCAACAGGGATCCACTGAAGCTTTCTTT. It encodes CASSQQGSTEAFF.

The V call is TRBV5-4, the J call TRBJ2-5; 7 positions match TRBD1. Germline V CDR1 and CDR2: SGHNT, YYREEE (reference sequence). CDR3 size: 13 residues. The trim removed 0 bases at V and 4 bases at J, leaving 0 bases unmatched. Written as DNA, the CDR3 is TGTGCCAGCAGCTTGGACAGGGGAGAGACCCAGTACTTC. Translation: CASSLDRGETQYF.

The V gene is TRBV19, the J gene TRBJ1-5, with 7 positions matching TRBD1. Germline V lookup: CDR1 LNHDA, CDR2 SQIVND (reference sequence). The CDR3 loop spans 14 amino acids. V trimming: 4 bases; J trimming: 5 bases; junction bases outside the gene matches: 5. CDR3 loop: CASSKDRIDQPQHF. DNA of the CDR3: TGTGCCAGTAGTAAGGACAGGATCGATCAGCCCCAGCATTTT.

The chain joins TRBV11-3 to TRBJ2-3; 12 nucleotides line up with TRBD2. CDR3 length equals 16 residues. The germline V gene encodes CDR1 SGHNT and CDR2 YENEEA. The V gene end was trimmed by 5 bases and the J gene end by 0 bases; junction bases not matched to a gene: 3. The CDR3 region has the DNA TGTGCCAGCAGCCCAGGACTAGCGGGAAGCACAGATACGCAGTATTTT. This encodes CASSPGLAGSTDTQYF.

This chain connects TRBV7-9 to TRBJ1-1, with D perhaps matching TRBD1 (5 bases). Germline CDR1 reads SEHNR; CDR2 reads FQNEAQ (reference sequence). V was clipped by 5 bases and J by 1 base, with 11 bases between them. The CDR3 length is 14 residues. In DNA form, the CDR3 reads TGTGCCAGCAGCCCAGGGCAGGGGAACACTGAAGCTTTCTTT. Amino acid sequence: CASSPGQGNTEAFF.

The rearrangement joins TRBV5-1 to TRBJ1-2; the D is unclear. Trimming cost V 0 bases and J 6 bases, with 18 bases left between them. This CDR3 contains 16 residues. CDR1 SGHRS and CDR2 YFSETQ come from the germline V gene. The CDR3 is CASSLGHNGLGDGYTF. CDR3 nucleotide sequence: TGCGCCAGCAGCTTGGGCCATAATGGTCTGGGAGATGGCTACACCTTC.

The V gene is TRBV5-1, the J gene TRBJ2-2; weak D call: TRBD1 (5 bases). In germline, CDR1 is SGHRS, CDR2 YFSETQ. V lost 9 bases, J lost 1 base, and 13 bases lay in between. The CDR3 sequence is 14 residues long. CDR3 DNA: TGCGCCACCCGCAGGGTGATGAACACCGGGGAGCTGTTTTTT. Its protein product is CATRRVMNTGELFF.

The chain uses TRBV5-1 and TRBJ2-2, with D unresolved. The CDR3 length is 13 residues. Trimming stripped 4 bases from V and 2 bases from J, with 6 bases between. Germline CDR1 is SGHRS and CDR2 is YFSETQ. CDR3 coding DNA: TGCGCCAGCAGCCAGGATAACACCGGGGAGCTGTTTTTT. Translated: CASSQDNTGELFF.

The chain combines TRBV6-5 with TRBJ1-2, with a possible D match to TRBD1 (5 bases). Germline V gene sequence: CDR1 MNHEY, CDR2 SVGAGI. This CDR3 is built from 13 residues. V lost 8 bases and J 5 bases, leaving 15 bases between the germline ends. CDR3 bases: TGTGCCAGCGAGGCGGGGGGAGGGTATGGCTACACCTTC. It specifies CASEAGGGYGYTF.

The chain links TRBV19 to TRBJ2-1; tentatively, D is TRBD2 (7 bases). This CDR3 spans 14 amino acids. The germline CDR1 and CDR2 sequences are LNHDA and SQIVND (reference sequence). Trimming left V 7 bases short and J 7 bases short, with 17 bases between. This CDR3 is CASNIIGRGNEQFF. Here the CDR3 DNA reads TGTGCCAGTAATATCATAGGGAGGGGGAATGAGCAGTTCTTC.

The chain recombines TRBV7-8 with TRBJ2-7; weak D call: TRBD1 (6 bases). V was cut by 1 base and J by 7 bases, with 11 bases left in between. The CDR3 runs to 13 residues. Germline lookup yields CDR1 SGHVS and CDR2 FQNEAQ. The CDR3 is CASSLGRTVEQYF. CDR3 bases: TGTGCCAGCAGCTTAGGAAGGACAGTTGAGCAGTACTTC.

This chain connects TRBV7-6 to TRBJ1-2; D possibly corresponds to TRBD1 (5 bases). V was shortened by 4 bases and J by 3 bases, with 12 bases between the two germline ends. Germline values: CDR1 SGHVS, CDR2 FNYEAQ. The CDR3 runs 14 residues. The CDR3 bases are TGTGCCAGCAGCTCTGAACGGGGGGACTATGGCTACACCTTC. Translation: CASSSERGDYGYTF.

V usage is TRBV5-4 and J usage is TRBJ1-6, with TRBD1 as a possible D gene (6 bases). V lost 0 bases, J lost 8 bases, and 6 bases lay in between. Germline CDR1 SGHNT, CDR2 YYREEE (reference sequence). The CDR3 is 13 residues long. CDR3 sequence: CASSLGQDSPLHF. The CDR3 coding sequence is TGTGCCAGCAGCTTGGGACAGGATTCACCCCTCCACTTT. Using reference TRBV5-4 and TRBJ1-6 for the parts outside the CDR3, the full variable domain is ETGVTQSPTHLIKTRGQQVTLRCSSQSGHNTVSWYQQALGQGPQFIFQYYREEENGRGNFPPRFSGLQFPNYSSELNVNALELDDSALYLCASSLGQDSPLHFGNGTRLTVT.

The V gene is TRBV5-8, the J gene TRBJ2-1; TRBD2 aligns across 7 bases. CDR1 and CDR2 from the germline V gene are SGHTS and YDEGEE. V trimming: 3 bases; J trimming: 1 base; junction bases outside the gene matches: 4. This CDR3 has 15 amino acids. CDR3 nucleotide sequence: TGTGCCAGCAGCTACCGCGGGGGATCCTACAATGAGCAGTTCTTC. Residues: CASSYRGGSYNEQFF.

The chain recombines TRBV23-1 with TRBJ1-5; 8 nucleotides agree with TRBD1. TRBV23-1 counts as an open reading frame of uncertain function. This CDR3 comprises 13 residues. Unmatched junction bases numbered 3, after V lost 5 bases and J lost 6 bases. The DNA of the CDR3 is TGCGCCAGCAGTAGACAGGGGCCTCAGCCCCAGCATTTT. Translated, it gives CASSRQGPQPQHF.

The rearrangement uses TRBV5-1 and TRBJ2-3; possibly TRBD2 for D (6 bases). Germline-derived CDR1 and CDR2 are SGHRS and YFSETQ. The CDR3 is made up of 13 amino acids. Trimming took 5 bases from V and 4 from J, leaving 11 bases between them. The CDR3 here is CASREGSSDTQYF. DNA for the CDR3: TGCGCCAGCAGGGAGGGGTCATCAGATACGCAGTATTTT.

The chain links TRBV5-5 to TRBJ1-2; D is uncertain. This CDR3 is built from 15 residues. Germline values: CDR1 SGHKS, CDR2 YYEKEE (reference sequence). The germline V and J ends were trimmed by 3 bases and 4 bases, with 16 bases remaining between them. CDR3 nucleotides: TGTGCCAGCAGCTCATCACAGATGAAAATCTATGGCTACACCTTC. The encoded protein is CASSSSQMKIYGYTF.

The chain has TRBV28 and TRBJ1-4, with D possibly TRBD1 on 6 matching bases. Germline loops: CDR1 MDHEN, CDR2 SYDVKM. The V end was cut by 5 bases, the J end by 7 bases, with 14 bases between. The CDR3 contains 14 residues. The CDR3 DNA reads TGTGCCAGCAGTGTTCAAAAGGGGGTTGAAAAACTGTTTTTT. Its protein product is CASSVQKGVEKLFF.

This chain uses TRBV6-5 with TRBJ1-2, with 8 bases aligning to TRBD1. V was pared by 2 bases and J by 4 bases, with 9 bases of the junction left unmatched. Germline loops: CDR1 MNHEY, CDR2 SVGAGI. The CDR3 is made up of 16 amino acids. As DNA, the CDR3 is TGTGCCAGCAGTTACAGCGCGGCAGGGGGCTTCTATGGCTACACCTTC. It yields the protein CASSYSAAGGFYGYTF.

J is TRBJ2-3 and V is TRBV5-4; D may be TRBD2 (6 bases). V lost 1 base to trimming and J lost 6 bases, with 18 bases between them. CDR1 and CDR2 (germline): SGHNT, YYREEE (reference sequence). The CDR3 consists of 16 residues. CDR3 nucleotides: TGTGCCAGCAGCTTGACTTGGGGGGTTGCGCTTGATACGCAGTATTTT. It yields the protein CASSLTWGVALDTQYF.

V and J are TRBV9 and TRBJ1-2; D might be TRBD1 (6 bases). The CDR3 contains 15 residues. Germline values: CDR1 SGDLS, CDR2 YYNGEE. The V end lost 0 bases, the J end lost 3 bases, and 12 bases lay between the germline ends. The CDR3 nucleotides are TGTGCCAGCAGCGTAGGGGGGCTAGGGGACTATGGCTACACCTTC. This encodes CASSVGGLGDYGYTF.